These 25 T cell receptor beta chains share one sample of origin, sequenced in a study of CD8+ T cells in alopecia areata (dated by TCRdb to 2016 to 2019). The library was built by means of the immunoSEQ multiplex PCR assay. To provide template for TCR sequencing, every sample had RNA extracted and reverse transcribed into cDNA. TCRdb's version of the immuneACCESS table is confined to in-frame rearrangements and falls short of the full clone set. An unresolved V gene accounts for under half of the shortfall where checked; the remainder is of unknown origin. The sample has some 170,000 clones on record, roughly 60% of them singletons. Together, the top ten hold 1.5% to 2% of the sample. This sample's time point label indicates: baseline before oral tofacitinib. The sample in question was CD4+ T cells sorted from blood, obtained at week 0. The receptors shown here come from a human donor with alopecia areata.

This clone was seen a single time. The gene calls are TRBV11-2 and TRBJ2-7, with a possible D match to TRBD1 (6 bases). The length of the CDR3 is 16 residues. Trimming left V 5 bases short and J 2 bases short, with 19 bases between. Germline V gene sequence: CDR1 SGHAT, CDR2 FQNNGV. The CDR3 nucleotides are TGTGCCAGCAGCCGAACCCAACAGGGAGTCCCCTACGAGCAGTACTTC. Residues: CASSRTQQGVPYEQYF. The complete variable domain, with remaining parts taken from reference TRBV11-2 and TRBJ2-7, reads EAGVAQSPRYKIIEKRQSVAFWCNPISGHATLYWYQQILGQGPKLLIQFQNNGVVDDSQLPKDRFSAERLKGVDSTLKIQPAKLEDSAVYLCASSRTQQGVPYEQYFGPGTRLTVT.

The chain is built from TRBV29-1 and TRBJ1-6; D remains ambiguous. V was clipped by 4 bases and J by 7 bases, with 14 bases between them. This CDR3 contains 14 residues. Germline-derived CDR1 and CDR2 are SQVTM and ANQGSEA. CDR3 protein: CSVVMGLENSPLHF. DNA of the CDR3: TGCAGCGTTGTGATGGGGTTGGAGAATTCACCCCTCCACTTT.

This chain links TRBV2 with TRBJ1-2; 7 nucleotides align to TRBD1. This CDR3 has 11 amino acids. The germline V gene encodes CDR1 SNHLY and CDR2 FYNNEI. J lost 5 bases, V lost 10 bases, and 4 bases had no gene match. CDR3 region: CATSGGYGYTF. The CDR3 nucleotides read TGTGCCACTTCAGGGGGTTATGGCTACACCTTC.

There are a few counts of this clone. The CDR3 nucleotides read TGTGCCAGCAGCGCAAGCAGCCGGGCTCCATCTGGGGCCAACGTCCTGACTTTC. Its translation is CASSASSRAPSGANVLTF. This sequence joins TRBV9 and TRBJ2-6; D not certain. The CDR3 loop spans 18 amino acids. Germline V CDR1 and CDR2: SGDLS, YYNGEE. V dropped 3 bases and J dropped 1 base, with 17 bases sitting between them.

This clone was observed a few times. V usage is TRBV7-9 and J usage is TRBJ2-6; D is unclear. This CDR3 has 12 residues. The germline CDR1 and CDR2 sequences are SEHNR and FQNEAQ (reference sequence). Trimming pared 3 bases from V and 4 bases from J, leaving 1 base between. CDR3: CASSFGANVLTF. The CDR3 bases are TGTGCCAGCAGCTTCGGGGCCAACGTCCTGACTTTC.

This clone was seen a few times. The rearrangement uses TRBV25-1 and TRBJ1-6; D not certain. Deletions cut 3 bases from V and 0 bases from J, with 3 bases between. The CDR3 totals 14 residues. The germline V gene encodes CDR1 MGHDK and CDR2 SYGVNS. The CDR3 is CASSDLSYNSPLHF. The CDR3 DNA is TGTGCCAGCAGTGACCTCTCCTATAATTCACCCCTCCACTTT. The complete variable domain, with remaining parts taken from reference TRBV25-1 and TRBJ1-6, reads EADIYQTPRYLVIGTGKKITLECSQTMGHDKMYWYQQDPGMELHLIHYSYGVNSTEKGDLSSESTVSRIRTEHFPLTLESARPSHTSQYLCASSDLSYNSPLHFGNGTRLTVT.

The V gene is TRBV2, the J gene TRBJ2-5; no definite D call. CDR1 and CDR2 from the germline V gene are SNHLY and FYNNEI. Trimming removed 1 base from V and 5 bases from J, with 8 bases in between. The CDR3 runs to 13 residues. In DNA form, the CDR3 reads TGTGCCAGCAGTGAAGTAGGTGTGGAGACCCAGTACTTC. Translated, it gives CASSEVGVETQYF.

This clone was observed a few times. The gene calls are TRBV30 and TRBJ1-1; maybe TRBD1 (5 bases). CDR1 is GTSNPN, CDR2 SVGIG, per germline (reference sequence). The CDR3 sequence is 14 residues long. V was shortened by 0 bases and J by 1 base, with 9 bases between the two germline ends. CDR3 bases: TGTGCCTGGAGTGTAACAGGAGCGAACACTGAAGCTTTCTTT. Protein: CAWSVTGANTEAFF.

The J gene is TRBJ2-7, the V gene TRBV9; no reliable D call. CDR3 length: 12 residues. Trimming removed 1 base from V and 7 bases from J, with 9 bases in between. Germline-derived CDR1 and CDR2 are SGDLS and YYNGEE. In DNA, the CDR3 is TGTGCCAGCAGCGTACAGGAACAGGAGCAGTACTTC. Translating gives CASSVQEQEQYF.

The chain uses TRBV7-3 and TRBJ2-6; no reliable D call. Germline CDR1 and CDR2: SGHTA and FQGTGA. With 4 bases removed from V and 0 bases from J, the gap between germline ends came to 10 bases. This CDR3 has 16 amino acids. CDR3 DNA sequence: TGTGCCAGCAGCTCAGGCCACGTCTCTGGGGCCAACGTCCTGACTTTC. Translation: CASSSGHVSGANVLTF.

This chain connects TRBV14 to TRBJ2-1; D uncertain. V was shortened by 2 bases and J by 0 bases, with 8 bases between the two germline ends. CDR3 size: 15 residues. Looked up from germline, CDR1 is SGHDN and CDR2 is FVKESK. The CDR3 loop is CASSQWTDSYNEQFF. The CDR3 DNA reads as TGTGCCAGCAGCCAATGGACGGACTCCTACAATGAGCAGTTCTTC.

The rearrangement links TRBV11-2 to TRBJ2-7, with 10 bases identical to TRBD1. The CDR3 runs to 15 residues. J was trimmed by 4 bases and V by 0 bases; bases with no gene match: 3. Germline CDR1 is SGHAT and CDR2 is FQNNGV. The CDR3 DNA reads as TGTGCCAGCAGCTTAGAGGGGACAGGGGTTTACGAGCAGTACTTC. Translated, it gives CASSLEGTGVYEQYF.

The chain links TRBV15 to TRBJ2-3; no firm D call. Germline-derived CDR1 and CDR2 are LNHNV and YYDKDF (reference sequence). V lost 7 bases and J lost 2, with 10 bases in between. This CDR3 has 13 amino acids. CDR3 residues: CATNARYTDTQYF. The DNA for the CDR3 is TGTGCCACCAACGCGAGATACACAGATACGCAGTATTTT.

The V call is TRBV27, the J call TRBJ2-3; no reliable D call. The germline V gene encodes CDR1 MNHEY and CDR2 SMNVEV (reference sequence). The CDR3 runs to 12 residues. V lost 4 bases and J 5 bases, leaving 7 bases between the germline ends. CDR3 sequence: CASSSKRDTQYF. The CDR3 DNA follows: TGTGCCAGCAGTTCAAAGCGAGATACGCAGTATTTT.

CDR3 in DNA: TGTGCCAGTAGTGTTCCGGGGCCCTACGAGCAGTACTTC. As protein: CASSVPGPYEQYF. V is TRBV19 and J is TRBJ2-7; D could derive from TRBD1 or TRBD2 (5 bases each). CDR3 size: 13 residues. Germline CDR1 reads LNHDA; CDR2 reads SQIVND (reference sequence). V lost 5 bases and J lost 2, with 10 bases in between.

This clone was detected many times. The chain recombines TRBV4-3 with TRBJ2-5; D remains unclear. Between the trimmed V and J ends, which lost 2 bases and 2 bases, there was a span of 12 bases. CDR1 is LGHNA and CDR2 is YSLEER in the germline V gene. This CDR3 contains 15 residues. CDR3 amino acids: CASSQHRGAQETQYF. The CDR3 nucleotides are TGCGCCAGCAGCCAACACAGAGGTGCACAAGAGACCCAGTACTTC.

The V call is TRBV29-1, the J call TRBJ1-4; D remains ambiguous. The V end was cut by 3 bases, the J end by 6 bases, with 5 bases between. Germline V gene sequence: CDR1 SQVTM, CDR2 ANQGSEA. The CDR3 totals 11 residues. CDR3 protein: CSVDLYEKLFF. CDR3 bases: TGCAGCGTTGACCTATATGAAAAACTGTTTTTT. Drawing the rest from reference TRBV29-1 and TRBJ1-4, the complete variable domain is SAVISQKPSRDICQRGTSLTIQCQVDSQVTMMFWYRQQPGQSLTLIATANQGSEATYESGFVIDKFPISRPNLTFSTLTVSNMSPEDSSIYLCSVDLYEKLFFGSGTQLSVL.

This clone has more than one count but fewer than ten. The chain is built from TRBV30 and TRBJ1-2, with D maybe TRBD1 (6 bases). CDR1 and CDR2 from the germline V gene are GTSNPN and SVGIG (reference sequence). V dropped 1 base and J dropped 4 bases, with 16 bases sitting between them. The CDR3 runs to 15 residues. CDR3 residues: CAWSGKNREFYGYTF. The CDR3 DNA sequence: TGTGCCTGGAGTGGGAAAAACAGGGAATTCTATGGCTACACCTTC.

This clone was observed a handful of times. The chain employs TRBV29-1 and TRBJ1-1; the D gene is possibly TRBD1 (6 bases). From germline, CDR1 is SQVTM and CDR2 ANQGSEA. The CDR3 sequence is 13 residues long. V was cut by 7 bases and J by 0 bases, with 12 bases left in between. CDR3 sequence reads: CSATDSMNTEAFF. The CDR3, as DNA: TGCAGCGCAACGGACAGTATGAACACTGAAGCTTTCTTT.

The gene calls are TRBV29-1 and TRBJ2-1, with 8 bases fitting TRBD1. V trimming: 3 bases; J trimming: 5 bases; junction bases outside the gene matches: 15. The CDR3 runs to 17 residues. The germline V gene encodes CDR1 SQVTM and CDR2 ANQGSEA. Written as DNA, the CDR3 is TGCAGCGTTGACCGCCCCACAGGGACAGGAAAACACAATGAGCAGTTCTTC. It translates to CSVDRPTGTGKHNEQFF.

The J gene is TRBJ2-7, the V gene TRBV5-4; 8 bases agree with TRBD1. CDR3 size: 14 residues. The V and J ends lost 4 bases and 3 bases, in that order; junction bases with no gene match: 6. CDR1 SGHNT and CDR2 YYREEE come from the germline V gene (reference sequence). CDR3 coding DNA: TGTGCCAGCAGCGCAGGACAGGGACGCTACGAGCAGTACTTC. Its translation is CASSAGQGRYEQYF.

The chain is built from TRBV11-2 and TRBJ2-5, with TRBD1 as a possible D gene (6 bases). The CDR3 sequence is 16 residues long. Germline CDR1 is SGHAT and CDR2 is FQNNGV. Trimming removed 5 bases from V and 5 bases from J, with 21 bases in between. CDR3 sequence: CASSPQGRALGETQYF. As DNA, the CDR3 is TGTGCCAGCAGCCCACAGGGCCGGGCCCTGGGGGAGACCCAGTACTTC.

This clone occurred many times. The chain couples TRBV12-5 to TRBJ1-6; the D is unclear. Germline V lookup: CDR1 LGHNT, CDR2 FRNRAP. The V and J ends lost 3 bases and 10 bases respectively, with 10 bases between them. CDR3 size: 13 residues. The CDR3 region has the DNA TGTGCTAGTGGTTTCGATGAGAAGTCACCCCTCCACTTT. The encoded protein is CASGFDEKSPLHF.

This clone came up a few times. The CDR3 spells CASSEAGELFF. DNA for the CDR3: TGTGCCAGCAGTGAAGCCGGGGAGCTGTTTTTT. The J gene is TRBJ2-2, the V gene TRBV2, with D hard to call. The germline CDR1 and CDR2 sequences are SNHLY and FYNNEI. V was clipped by 0 bases and J by 7 bases, with 0 bases between them. The CDR3 covers 11 residues.

The chain carries TRBV6-1 and TRBJ2-6; D unresolved. Germline loops: CDR1 MNHNS, CDR2 SASEGT. Trimming left V 3 bases short and J 0 bases short, with 6 bases between. The CDR3 contains 15 residues. The CDR3 loop is CASSDWVSGANVLTF. The DNA of the CDR3 is TGTGCCAGCAGTGATTGGGTCTCTGGGGCCAACGTCCTGACTTTC.